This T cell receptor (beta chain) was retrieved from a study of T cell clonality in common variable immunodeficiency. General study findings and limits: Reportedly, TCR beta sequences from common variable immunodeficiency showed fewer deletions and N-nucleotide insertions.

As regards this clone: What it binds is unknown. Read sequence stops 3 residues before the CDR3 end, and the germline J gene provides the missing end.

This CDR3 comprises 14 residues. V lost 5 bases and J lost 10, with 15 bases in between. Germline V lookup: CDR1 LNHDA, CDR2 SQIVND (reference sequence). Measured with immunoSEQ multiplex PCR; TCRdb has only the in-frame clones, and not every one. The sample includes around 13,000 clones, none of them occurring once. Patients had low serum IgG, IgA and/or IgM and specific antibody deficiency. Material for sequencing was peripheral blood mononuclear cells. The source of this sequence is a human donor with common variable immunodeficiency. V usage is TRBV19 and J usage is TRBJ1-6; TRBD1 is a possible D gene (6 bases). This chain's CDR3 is CASSLRDISSPLHF. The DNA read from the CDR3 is TGTGCCAGTAGTCTCCGGGACATTTCATCACCC.